This TCR beta chain was captured in a study of T-cell memory formation after mild COVID-19 (dated by TCRdb to the early 2020s). For the wider study: TCR sequence clusters from the two donors were largely donor specific. T-cell clones expanding and contracting after mild COVID-19 in a couple of donors were tracked by longitudinal TCRalpha and TCRbeta repertoire sequencing. The cohort was made up of two young adult volunteers, one female and one male, who were previously healthy.

The germline V gene supplies CDR1 SGHRS and CDR2 YFSETQ. The CDR3 contains 18 residues, cysteine and phenylalanine counted. Kept here is only the CDR3 DNA, which spans 54 bases and is read in frame from base 1. Trimming at the junction amounts to 0 bases on V and 6 bases on J, and the germline ends lie 25 bases apart. Results the study describes overall, beyond this receptor: Whether the second-wave clones peaking on day 37 were SARS-CoV-2 specific was not confirmed. Contracting CD4+ clones turned up mainly in the CM and EM memory subsets, whereas EMRA was where CD8+ clones were enriched. Only two mild cases were covered by the study, and larger cohorts that include severe cases with pre-infection samples were considered necessary. Balanced CD4/CD8 phenotypes were observed for clones contracting from day 15 to 85, whereas a bias towards CD4+ was observed for a second wave of clones expanding from day 15 to 37. Some responding clones were detected in pre-infection memory, which suggested that pre-existing cross-reactive memory T cells had joined the SARS-CoV-2 response.

Ficoll-Paque density gradient centrifugation was used to isolate PBMCs. This clonotype was counted only a few times. This clone's antigen is unknown. Base qualities were left out, and no much larger clone turns up one base away. The data were produced on an Illumina NovaSeq 6000. TCRalpha and TCRbeta cDNA libraries were constructed by 5'RACE with constant-segment primers, with sample barcodes and unique molecular identifiers being introduced. Trizol reagent was used to extract RNA from every sample. The libraries were amplified in two PCR steps, and the second step added a second sample barcode and Illumina TruSeq adapters. Libraries were sequenced on an Illumina NovaSeq with 2 x 150 bp paired-end reads. Per the source publication's procedure: Demultiplexing of reads and collapsing into UMI-guided consensus sequences were performed with migec v1.2.7. With mixcr v2.1.11, UMI consensuses were aligned to TRA and TRB V and J templates and assembled into clonotypes. A clonotype was counted as expanded or contracted only if both edgeR and NoisET called the change significant, with noise models trained on biological replicates. For edgeR calls, a false discovery rate-adjusted p below 0.01 and a log2 fold-change threshold of 1 were applied. PCA with hierarchical clustering of max-normalized trajectories of the 1000 most abundant clonotypes was used as exploratory dynamics analysis. Each responding clone was given a CD4 or CD8 phenotype based on the CD4+ and CD8+ repertoires, which had been sequenced separately. TCRdb trimmed the raw reads at Q25, called clones with MiXCR and kept productive beta chains. Rows are unified per CDR3 protein, each entry keeping the most common DNA and genes. TCRdb, rather than the study authors, made the V and J calls. This sample has around 410,000 distinct CDR3 sequences in its table, and 20% to 25% of those were observed once. The leading ten clones occupy around 12% of the sample.

The receptor chain draws on TRBV5-1 and TRBJ2-7; the D gene identity is not certain. The TCR sequence derives from an adult woman who had mild COVID-19 (a few samples of this study predate the infection). The sample titles of this study are shuffled in the database, so cell type and time point are left out; the donor was told from shared clones. The sequencing sample was made of PBMCs or a T cell subset sorted from them (not recorded which). Read as DNA, the sequence is TGCGCCAGCAGCTTGGGCTTAGCAGCCGACTCTGACCTGGGCGAGCAGTACTTC. Its coded protein is CASSLGLAADSDLGEQYF. Outside the CDR3, residues come from the reference TRBV5-1 and TRBJ2-7 proteins, so the full variable domain is: KAGVTQTPRYLIKTRGQQVTLSCSPISGHRSVSWYQQTPGQGLQFLFEYFSETQRNKGNFPGRFSGRQFSNSRSEMNVSTLELGDSALYLCASSLGLAADSDLGEQYFGPGTRLTVT.